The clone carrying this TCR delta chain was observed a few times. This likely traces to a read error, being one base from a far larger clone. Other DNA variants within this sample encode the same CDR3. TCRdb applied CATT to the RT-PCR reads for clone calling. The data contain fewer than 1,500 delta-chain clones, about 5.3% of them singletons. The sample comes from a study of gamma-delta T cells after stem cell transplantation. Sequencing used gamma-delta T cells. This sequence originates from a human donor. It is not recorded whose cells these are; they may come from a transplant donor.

CDR3 sequence (DNA): TGTGCCTGTGACACCGTCCTGGGGGATACTTTGACAGCACAACTCTTCTTT. Protein product: CACDTVLGDTLTAQLFF. The chain joins TRDV2 to TRDJ2; 10 positions agree with TRDD3. This CDR3 has 17 amino acids. The germline CDR1 and CDR2 sequences are GEAIGNYY and EKD. V lost 0 bases and J lost 0; bases outside the gene matches: 3.